These 8 T cell receptor beta chains were sequenced from one sample in a study of OX40 agonist ivuxolimab in advanced cancers. Measured with immunoSEQ multiplex PCR; TCRdb has only the in-frame clones, and not every one. The table has about 58,000 clones, 88% seen once. The specimen was CD4+ or CD8+ T cells sorted from blood, collected in a trial of the OX40 agonist ivuxolimab. These receptors were taken from an adult with an advanced solid tumor such as melanoma, head and neck, liver or kidney cancer.

This clone was picked up one time. The J gene is TRBJ2-1, the V gene TRBV6-4, with 14 positions matching TRBD2. V gave up 4 bases and J gave up 6 bases; unmatched junction bases: 5. CDR1 and CDR2 (germline): MRHNA, SNTAGT. The CDR3 extends over 16 amino acids. Here the CDR3 reads CASSVYGTSGSNEQFF. As DNA, the CDR3 is TGTGCCAGCAGTGTTTATGGGACTAGCGGGAGCAATGAGCAGTTCTTC.

The chain is built from TRBV30 and TRBJ2-1; 12 nucleotides agree with TRBD2. CDR3 size: 17 residues. The V and J ends lost 1 base and 4 bases, in that order; junction bases with no gene match: 8. CDR1 GTSNPN and CDR2 SVGIG come from the germline V gene (reference sequence). CDR3 sequence: CAWSGLAGGPMYNEQFF. The CDR3 bases are TGTGCCTGGAGTGGTCTAGCGGGAGGGCCTATGTACAATGAGCAGTTCTTC.

The V and J genes are TRBV28 and TRBJ2-1; 8 nucleotides line up with TRBD2. The CDR3 runs to 15 residues. The germline CDR1 and CDR2 sequences are MDHEN and SYDVKM. Trimming cost V 6 bases and J 4 bases; bases outside gene matches: 8. As DNA, the CDR3 is TGTGCCAGCAGGCCCAGCGGGAGTGAATACAATGAGCAGTTCTTC. It encodes CASRPSGSEYNEQFF.

CDR3 in amino acids: CASSFTERNGYTF. CDR3 DNA: TGTGCCAGCAGCTTCACAGAGCGAAACGGCTACACCTTC. V and J are TRBV7-9 and TRBJ1-2; D remains ambiguous. CDR1 and CDR2 from the germline V gene are SEHNR and FQNEAQ (reference sequence). CDR3 length equals 13 residues. Between the trimmed V and J ends, which lost 3 bases and 8 bases, there was a span of 13 bases.

The V call is TRBV19, the J call TRBJ1-2; 7 bases match TRBD1. CDR1 is LNHDA and CDR2 is SQIVND in the germline V gene (reference sequence). The trim removed 5 bases at V and 4 bases at J, leaving 4 bases unmatched. This CDR3 region has 13 residues. CDR3 in DNA: TGTGCCAGTAGTTTGGACAGGAGCTATGGCTACACCTTC. Translation: CASSLDRSYGYTF.

This clone was seen more than once but under ten times. The rearrangement links TRBV27 to TRBJ1-1; TRBD1 aligns across 8 bases. CDR1 is MNHEY, CDR2 SMNVEV, per germline (reference sequence). CDR3 length: 14 amino acids. V trimming: 5 bases; J trimming: 7 bases; junction bases outside the gene matches: 9. The CDR3 protein is CASSLGQGAFEAFF. CDR3 coding DNA: TGTGCCAGCAGTCTGGGGCAGGGGGCGTTTGAAGCTTTCTTT.

The chain has TRBV6-5 and TRBJ2-7; 10 nucleotides align to TRBD1. Unmatched junction bases numbered 3, after V lost 0 bases and J lost 4 bases. Looked up from germline, CDR1 is MNHEY and CDR2 is SVGAGI. This CDR3 spans 15 amino acids. CDR3 in amino acids: CASSYSPGQGYEQYF. For the CDR3, the DNA is TGTGCCAGCAGTTACTCCCCGGGACAGGGGTACGAGCAGTACTTC.

V and J are TRBV30 and TRBJ1-2, with unresolved D. The CDR3 has 14 residues. Germline assignment: CDR1 GTSNPN and CDR2 SVGIG (reference sequence). Trimming left V 4 bases short and J 5 bases short, with 17 bases between. The CDR3 here is CAWKIEGSPYGYTF. CDR3 nucleotides: TGTGCCTGGAAGATTGAGGGTTCCCCATATGGCTACACCTTC.